These T cell receptor beta chains were read from a single sample in a study of CD8+CD57+ T cells in acquired aplastic anemia. Via MiXCR, TCRdb re-called the reads, giving one row per CDR3 protein. The data hold roughly 63,000 distinct CDR3 sequences, with around 50% observed a single time. Sequenced sample: sorted CD4+, CD8+, or CD8+CD57+ T cells (not recorded which) from PBMCs. Every receptor here comes from a human donor in good health, serving as a control. The CDR3 runs from the conserved cysteine through the conserved F or W. The D gene is left open where the match is weak. Clone size is given for some rows only: seen once, a few or many times, or a class if the clone is expanded.

D: TRBD1; size: -; V: TRBV2; J: TRBJ2-7; CDR3: CASTQGDRSSYEQYF; DNA: TGTGCCTCCACTCAGGGGGACAGGAGCTCCTACGAGCAGTACTTC
D: TRBD1; size: many; V: TRBV7-9; J: TRBJ2-5; CDR3: CASTGQGLQETQYF; DNA: TGTGCCAGCACGGGACAGGGTCTCCAAGAGACCCAGTACTTC
D: -; size: -; V: TRBV7-2; J: TRBJ2-5; CDR3: CASSVTRLETQYF; DNA: TGTGCCAGCAGCGTGACTCGTCTTGAGACCCAGTACTTC
D: -; size: -; V: TRBV19; J: TRBJ1-5; CDR3: CASRGVRNQPQQF; DNA: TGTGCCAGTAGGGGGGTTCGCAATCAGCCCCAGCAGTTT
D: -; size: -; V: TRBV7-8; J: TRBJ2-3; CDR3: CASSLVTDTDTQYF; DNA: TGTGCCAGCAGCTTAGTTACAGACACAGATACGCAGTATTTT
D: -; size: -; V: TRBV7-2; J: TRBJ1-1; CDR3: CASSLAMVNTEAFF; DNA: TGTGCCAGCAGCTTAGCGATGGTCAACACTGAAGCTTTCTTT
D: -; size: -; V: TRBV19; J: TRBJ2-2; CDR3: CAGSIVATGELFF; DNA: TGTGCCGGTAGTATAGTCGCCACCGGGGAGCTGTTTTTT
D: TRBD1; size: -; V: TRBV25-1; J: TRBJ1-6; CDR3: CASTQGGSNSPLHF; DNA: TGTGCCAGCACCCAGGGGGGATCCAATTCACCCCTCCACTTT
D: -; size: many; V: TRBV6-1; J: TRBJ2-7; CDR3: CASSEWDNSYEQYF; DNA: TGTGCCAGCAGTGAATGGGACAACTCCTACGAGCAGTACTTC
D: -; size: -; V: TRBV10-3; J: TRBJ1-2; CDR3: CATRSSVSPRFGYTF; DNA: TGTGCCACACGTTCCTCTGTTTCCCCTCGTTTTGGCTACACCTTC
D: -; size: -; V: TRBV2; J: TRBJ1-2; CDR3: CASSELKGKYGYTF; DNA: TGTGCCAGCAGTGAGTTGAAGGGAAAATATGGCTACACCTTC
D: -; size: few; V: TRBV2; J: TRBJ1-1; CDR3: CASSGGAPEAFF; DNA: TGTGCCAGCAGTGGGGGGGCCCCTGAAGCTTTCTTT
D: -; size: many; V: TRBV20-1; J: TRBJ2-2; CDR3: CRARSGVTGELFF; DNA: TGCAGGGCAAGAAGCGGTGTCACCGGGGAGCTGTTTTTT
D: TRBD1; size: -; V: TRBV6-1; J: TRBJ1-1; CDR3: CASTLQGTGVLNTEAFF; DNA: TGTGCCAGCACCCTTCAAGGGACAGGAGTTCTGAACACTGAAGCTTTCTTT
D: TRBD2; size: -; V: TRBV7-9; J: TRBJ2-5; CDR3: CASSPGLAGRETQYF; DNA: TGTGCCAGCAGCCCGGGACTAGCGGGGCGGGAGACCCAGTACTTC
D: TRBD2; size: -; V: TRBV10-3; J: TRBJ2-5; CDR3: CAISIAGQETQYF; DNA: TGTGCCATCAGTATAGCGGGACAAGAGACCCAGTACTTC
D: TRBD1; size: -; V: TRBV19; J: TRBJ1-1; CDR3: CASSMPTGARLTEAFF; DNA: TGTGCCAGTAGTATGCCGACAGGGGCTCGACTCACTGAAGCTTTCTTT
D: -; size: -; V: TRBV10-3; J: TRBJ1-5; CDR3: CAISETNQPQHF; DNA: TGTGCCATCAGTGAAACCAATCAGCCCCAGCATTTT
D: TRBD1; size: -; V: TRBV7-9; J: TRBJ2-3; CDR3: CASSLDRGTQYF; DNA: TGTGCCAGCAGCTTAGACAGGGGTACGCAGTATTTT
D: TRBD1; size: -; V: TRBV7-9; J: TRBJ1-6; CDR3: CASSEDRVGPSPLHF; DNA: TGTGCCAGCAGCGAAGACAGGGTAGGACCCTCACCCCTCCACTTT
D: TRBD2; size: many; V: TRBV20-1; J: TRBJ2-7; CDR3: CSARLSGTSDYEQYF; DNA: TGCAGTGCTAGACTCTCCGGGACTAGCGACTACGAGCAGTACTTC
D: TRBD2; size: medium-sized; V: TRBV29-1; J: TRBJ2-1; CDR3: CSGSGGEASEQFF; DNA: TGCAGCGGTAGCGGGGGGGAGGCCAGTGAGCAGTTCTTC
D: -; size: few; V: TRBV29-1; J: TRBJ1-1; CDR3: CSAPIQGREAFF; DNA: TGCAGCGCGCCAATACAGGGCAGGGAAGCTTTCTTT
D: -; size: many; V: TRBV7-2; J: TRBJ2-3; CDR3: CASIRGSHSSTDTQYF; DNA: TGTGCCAGCATACGGGGATCTCATTCTAGCACAGATACGCAGTATTTT
D: TRBD1; size: many; V: TRBV4-1; J: TRBJ1-1; CDR3: CASRDADRGVRAFF; DNA: TGCGCCAGCAGGGACGCGGACAGGGGTGTTCGAGCTTTCTTT
D: -; size: many; V: TRBV4-1; J: TRBJ1-1; CDR3: CASSQSPSLNTEAFF; DNA: TGCGCCAGCAGCCAAAGCCCGAGCCTAAACACTGAAGCTTTCTTT
D: TRBD1; size: many; V: TRBV9; J: TRBJ2-2; CDR3: CASSDNPRQGLNTGELFF; DNA: TGTGCCAGCAGCGACAACCCACGACAGGGCCTAAACACCGGGGAGCTGTTTTTT
D: -; size: many; V: TRBV7-8; J: TRBJ1-2; CDR3: CASSFPNTSGTNDGYTF; DNA: TGTGCCAGCAGCTTCCCTAACACATCCGGGACAAACGATGGCTACACCTTC
D: TRBD1; size: -; V: TRBV20-1; J: TRBJ1-2; CDR3: CSAPNRGSYTF; DNA: TGCAGTGCGCCCAACAGGGGAAGCTACACCTTC
D: -; size: -; V: TRBV10-1; J: TRBJ1-2; CDR3: CASSDTNYGYTF; DNA: TGCGCCAGCAGTGACACTAACTATGGCTACACCTTC
D: TRBD2; size: many; V: TRBV19; J: TRBJ2-1; CDR3: CASSIYPTSGGGNEQFF; DNA: TGTGCCAGTAGTATCTACCCTACTAGCGGGGGGGGCAATGAGCAGTTCTTC
D: TRBD2; size: many; V: TRBV11-1; J: TRBJ2-7; CDR3: CASSFGGGTYEQYF; DNA: TGTGCCAGCAGCTTCGGGGGGGGCACCTACGAGCAGTACTTC
D: TRBD1; size: -; V: TRBV11-2; J: TRBJ1-1; CDR3: CASRELRTGLYTGAFF; DNA: TGTGCCAGCAGGGAACTTAGGACAGGGCTGTACACTGGAGCTTTCTTT
D: -; size: many; V: TRBV5-4; J: TRBJ2-5; CDR3: CASSEVGEETQYF; DNA: TGTGCCAGCAGCGAGGTAGGGGAAGAGACCCAGTACTTC
D: -; size: once; V: TRBV25-1; J: TRBJ1-4; CDR3: CASSELWQEDEKLFF; DNA: TGTGCCAGCAGTGAGCTTTGGCAGGAAGATGAAAAACTGTTTTTT
D: TRBD2; size: medium-sized; V: TRBV15; J: TRBJ2-7; CDR3: CATSRESEREKGEQYF; DNA: TGTGCCACCAGCAGAGAGAGTGAGCGGGAGAAGGGCGAGCAGTACTTC
D: -; size: many; V: TRBV12-3/TRBV12-4; J: TRBJ2-5; CDR3: CASSSRANPYQETQYF; DNA: TGTGCCAGCAGCTCAAGGGCAAACCCTTACCAAGAGACCCAGTACTTC
D: -; size: many; V: TRBV4-1; J: TRBJ2-5; CDR3: CASSRVVSTGRPETQYF; DNA: TGCGCCAGCAGCCGAGTAGTCTCGACAGGCCGGCCAGAGACCCAGTACTTC
D: -; size: many; V: TRBV7-6; J: TRBJ1-2; CDR3: CASSRGGSYGYTF; DNA: TGTGCCAGCAGCCGCGGGGGCTCCTATGGCTACACCTTC
D: -; size: few; V: TRBV19; J: TRBJ2-7; CDR3: CASSSRSDEQYF; DNA: TGTGCCAGTAGTAGTAGATCGGACGAGCAGTACTTC
D: TRBD1; size: medium-sized; V: TRBV29-1; J: TRBJ2-7; CDR3: CSVEKGQGEQYF; DNA: TGCAGCGTTGAAAAGGGACAGGGTGAGCAGTACTTC
D: -; size: -; V: TRBV25-1; J: TRBJ2-3; CDR3: CASSLGAGTDTQYF; DNA: TGTGCCAGCAGTTTAGGAGCGGGCACAGATACGCAGTATTTT
D: TRBD1; size: -; V: TRBV5-4; J: TRBJ1-4; CDR3: CASSLRDRGRRWFGEELFF; DNA: TGTGCCAGCAGCTTAAGGGACAGGGGGCGCCGGTGGTTTGGTGAAGAACTGTTTTTT
D: -; size: many; V: TRBV12-3/TRBV12-4; J: TRBJ2-7; CDR3: CASSFSRGWTEQYF; DNA: TGTGCCAGCAGTTTTTCGAGGGGTTGGACGGAGCAGTACTTC
D: -; size: -; V: TRBV11-2; J: TRBJ2-1; CDR3: CASSLDRGAYEQFF; DNA: TGTGCCAGCAGCTTAGATCGGGGGGCCTATGAGCAGTTCTTC
D: -; size: once; V: TRBV9; J: TRBJ1-6; CDR3: CASSLPGMDSPLHF; DNA: TGTGCCAGCAGCCTTCCCGGGATGGATTCACCCCTCCACTTT
D: TRBD2; size: once; V: TRBV24-1; J: TRBJ2-2; CDR3: CATSSGGENTGELFF; DNA: TGTGCCACCAGTAGCGGGGGGGAGAACACCGGGGAGCTGTTTTTT
D: -; size: medium-sized; V: TRBV15; J: TRBJ2-3; CDR3: CATSGGGASTDTQYF; DNA: TGTGCCACCAGCGGTGGCGGGGCAAGCACAGATACGCAGTATTTT